Reported below is one T cell receptor beta chain. Original processing methods: The assay estimated nucleated cells by amplifying reference gene primers. Libraries were prepared by immunoSEQ multiplex PCR; TCRdb keeps only in-frame clonotypes and omits some of them. Clone size and the V and J calls come from that table; the DNA yielded D and trimming. The data contain more than 400,000 clones, approximately 85% of them singletons. This entry belongs to a study of blood T cell repertoires in COVID-19. Study as a whole: COVID-19 samples, acute and convalescent, were from the United States, Italy and Spain. Sources were T cells, B-cell-depleted T cells, or PBMCs; the material itself was cDNA or gDNA.

Trimming stripped 2 bases from V and 0 bases from J, with 5 bases between. This CDR3 region has 14 residues. The germline V gene encodes CDR1 MNHEY and CDR2 SMNVEV (reference sequence). This chain uses TRBV27 with TRBJ1-5; D uncertain. The clonotype was recovered from a human donor in a cohort sampled during active COVID-19. The sample consisted of peripheral blood. CDR3 amino acids: CASSLKSSNQPQHF. The CDR3 DNA reads as TGTGCCAGCAGTTTAAAGAGTAGCAATCAGCCCCAGCATTTT.